This T cell receptor (beta chain) was obtained from a study of shared clonotypes between healthy human individuals. Overall study: A few men and a couple of women, aged 18 to 49, were donors. The study, taken as a whole, reports: Rarefaction curves obtained for sorted subsets showed sequencing incomplete despite large depth.

Adult Caucasians living in Nashville, Tennessee made up all of the donors. Splitting of CD4+ cells produced CD45RA+ naive and CD45RA-negative memory subsets. Worth noting for this clone: What it recognizes is unknown.

Germline V gene sequence: CDR1 SGHTA, CDR2 FQGNSA. The ends were cut back, 1 base at V and 7 bases at J, with 7 bases in the middle. The CDR3 has 12 amino acids. Using immunoSEQ multiplex PCR, the repertoire was profiled, and TCRdb retains in-frame clones only, with some absent. Found here are some 1.5 million clones, 95% to 99% of them singletons; the top ten hold roughly 0.45%. The material sequenced was naive CD4+ T cells sorted from blood. Subset given: CD45RA+ positively selected. The TCR comes from a young man in good health. This chain joins TRBV7-2 and TRBJ2-5; no reliable D call. CDR3 residues: CASSLVVGTQYF. CDR3 coding DNA: TGTGCCAGCAGCTTAGTAGTGGGGACCCAGTACTTC.